This TCR beta chain was recorded in a study of control samples from healthy donors and cancer patients. Germline CDR1 SEHNR, CDR2 FQNEAQ (reference sequence). Trimming left V 2 bases short and J 5 bases short, with 25 bases between. This CDR3 has 18 amino acids. TCRdb's table, derived via immunoSEQ multiplex PCR, lists solely in-frame clones and lacks some. The sample holds 40,000 to 45,000 clones, 70% seen once. The rearrangement uses TRBV7-9 and TRBJ2-7; D possibly matches TRBD1 or TRBD2 (6 bases each). The sequenced sample was formalin-fixed, paraffin-embedded tissue. The receptor was isolated from a male donor with melanoma. The chain's CDR3 is CASSLYIPFGGGGHEQYF. The CDR3, as DNA: TGTGCCAGCAGCTTATATATCCCCTTTGGAGGGGGAGGCCACGAGCAGTACTTC.